Listed below are T cell receptor beta chains from one sample, sequenced in a study of T cells in Graves' hyperthyroidism and ophthalmopathy. MiXCR, run by TCRdb on the multiplex PCR reads, gives a single entry per CDR3 protein. This sample has 600,000 to 800,000 distinct CDR3 sequences, with roughly a third found just once. Sequenced sample: blood. Receptor source: a middle-aged woman with Graves' hyperthyroidism. CDR3s include the opening cysteine and the closing phenylalanine or tryptophan. D genes are given only for firm matches.

CDR3aa: CASSYSGARGSEGYTF
v_gene: TRBV2
d_gene: NA
j_gene: TRBJ1-2

CDR3aa: CASSAEGSGTPQHF
v_gene: TRBV9
d_gene: NA
j_gene: TRBJ1-5

CDR3aa: CASSQGLRDRLAFSNQPQHF
v_gene: TRBV2
d_gene: TRBD1
j_gene: TRBJ1-5

CDR3aa: CASSWSGYDQPQHF
v_gene: TRBV6-6
d_gene: NA
j_gene: TRBJ1-5

CDR3aa: CSAKSRDSILPLHF
v_gene: TRBV20-1
d_gene: TRBD1
j_gene: TRBJ1-6

CDR3aa: CASSFRGADGYTF
v_gene: TRBV5-8
d_gene: NA
j_gene: TRBJ1-2

CDR3aa: CSAGEEGQF
v_gene: TRBV29-1
d_gene: NA
j_gene: TRBJ1-1

CDR3aa: CAISGGGQPQHF
v_gene: TRBV10-3
d_gene: NA
j_gene: TRBJ1-5

CDR3aa: CASSIEDWGRPKEGYTF
v_gene: TRBV19
d_gene: NA
j_gene: TRBJ1-2

CDR3aa: CSAVTAQGNQPQHF
v_gene: TRBV20-1
d_gene: NA
j_gene: TRBJ1-5

CDR3aa: CASSPTHSGYGYTF
v_gene: TRBV6-5
d_gene: NA
j_gene: TRBJ1-2

CDR3aa: CASSSSGSDYEQYF
v_gene: TRBV12-3/TRBV12-4
d_gene: TRBD2
j_gene: TRBJ2-7

CDR3aa: CASSLPDRGGYEQYF
v_gene: TRBV7-9
d_gene: TRBD1
j_gene: TRBJ2-7

CDR3aa: CATSSLGQGATEAFF
v_gene: TRBV15
d_gene: TRBD1
j_gene: TRBJ1-1

CDR3aa: CASSEGFGGGYTF
v_gene: TRBV2
d_gene: NA
j_gene: TRBJ1-2

CDR3aa: CASSSQGAGDTEAFF
v_gene: TRBV6-5
d_gene: NA
j_gene: TRBJ1-1

CDR3aa: CSASRQGVRGNTIYF
v_gene: TRBV20-1
d_gene: TRBD1
j_gene: TRBJ1-3

CDR3aa: CASSSASGYGYTF
v_gene: TRBV5-5
d_gene: NA
j_gene: TRBJ1-2

CDR3aa: CASRRQGTEAFF
v_gene: TRBV6-1
d_gene: NA
j_gene: TRBJ1-1

CDR3aa: CASKLAEGTGTGELFF
v_gene: TRBV9
d_gene: TRBD2
j_gene: TRBJ2-2

CDR3aa: CASSIVGQNYGYTF
v_gene: TRBV19
d_gene: NA
j_gene: TRBJ1-2

CDR3aa: CANRDMDSETQYF
v_gene: TRBV25-1
d_gene: NA
j_gene: TRBJ2-5

CDR3aa: CASSRSDDKETQYF
v_gene: TRBV7-9
d_gene: NA
j_gene: TRBJ2-5

CDR3aa: CASSSPGTGQEKLFF
v_gene: TRBV25-1
d_gene: TRBD1
j_gene: TRBJ1-4

CDR3aa: CASSEGLYLSPLHF
v_gene: TRBV2
d_gene: NA
j_gene: TRBJ1-6

CDR3aa: CSARSPGKETQYF
v_gene: TRBV20-1
d_gene: NA
j_gene: TRBJ2-5

CDR3aa: CSSGSGSTEAFF
v_gene: TRBV29-1
d_gene: NA
j_gene: TRBJ1-1

CDR3aa: CASSLEGLGTGLETQYF
v_gene: TRBV5-6
d_gene: TRBD1
j_gene: TRBJ2-5

CDR3aa: CASSLLEGPQHF
v_gene: TRBV7-9
d_gene: NA
j_gene: TRBJ1-5

CDR3aa: CASTGTSGSYNEQYF
v_gene: TRBV9
d_gene: TRBD2
j_gene: TRBJ2-7

CDR3aa: CASSYRDAITGEQYF
v_gene: TRBV7-3
d_gene: NA
j_gene: TRBJ2-7

CDR3aa: CASSSDPSGASGEKLFF
v_gene: TRBV5-1
d_gene: NA
j_gene: TRBJ1-4

CDR3aa: CASAQRRGDQPQHF
v_gene: TRBV6-1
d_gene: NA
j_gene: TRBJ1-5

CDR3aa: CASSQDPQNTEAFF
v_gene: TRBV4-3
d_gene: NA
j_gene: TRBJ1-1

CDR3aa: CASHRGANVLTF
v_gene: TRBV7-2
d_gene: NA
j_gene: TRBJ2-6

CDR3aa: CSTLLAHEQYF
v_gene: TRBV29-1
d_gene: NA
j_gene: TRBJ2-7

CDR3aa: CASSHLNTEAFF
v_gene: TRBV27
d_gene: NA
j_gene: TRBJ1-1

CDR3aa: CASSHTDQPQHF
v_gene: TRBV7-9
d_gene: NA
j_gene: TRBJ1-5

CDR3aa: CASSQVPSGELFF
v_gene: TRBV4-3
d_gene: NA
j_gene: TRBJ2-2

CDR3aa: CAVQRGELYGYTF
v_gene: TRBV6-2/TRBV6-3
d_gene: NA
j_gene: TRBJ1-2

CDR3aa: CASSAGLAVNTGELFF
v_gene: TRBV5-1
d_gene: TRBD2
j_gene: TRBJ2-2

CDR3aa: CSVEDRLDEAFF
v_gene: TRBV29-1
d_gene: NA
j_gene: TRBJ1-1

CDR3aa: CSVDIGYGYTF
v_gene: TRBV29-1
d_gene: NA
j_gene: TRBJ1-2

CDR3aa: CASSFLWWRVRTEAFF
v_gene: TRBV12-3/TRBV12-4
d_gene: NA
j_gene: TRBJ1-1

CDR3aa: CSASGIKNTGELFF
v_gene: TRBV29-1
d_gene: TRBD2
j_gene: TRBJ2-2

CDR3aa: CAISEETSHGPEAFF
v_gene: TRBV10-3
d_gene: NA
j_gene: TRBJ1-1

CDR3aa: CASSLVSGDSPLHF
v_gene: TRBV7-2
d_gene: NA
j_gene: TRBJ1-6

CDR3aa: CASSLFQGGHQPQHF
v_gene: TRBV27
d_gene: NA
j_gene: TRBJ1-5

CDR3aa: CSARDGDTQYF
v_gene: TRBV20-1
d_gene: NA
j_gene: TRBJ2-3

CDR3aa: CAISANSQETQYF
v_gene: TRBV10-3
d_gene: NA
j_gene: TRBJ2-5

CDR3aa: CASSPRQGIMGNQPQHF
v_gene: TRBV6-6
d_gene: TRBD1
j_gene: TRBJ1-5

CDR3aa: CASSSWDRGAPEAFF
v_gene: TRBV7-9
d_gene: TRBD1
j_gene: TRBJ1-1

CDR3aa: CASSIDPDGGTEAFF
v_gene: TRBV19
d_gene: NA
j_gene: TRBJ1-1

CDR3aa: CASSVPRREGNEQYF
v_gene: TRBV2
d_gene: TRBD2
j_gene: TRBJ2-7

CDR3aa: CASSLVRTTGEQYF
v_gene: TRBV12-3/TRBV12-4
d_gene: NA
j_gene: TRBJ2-7